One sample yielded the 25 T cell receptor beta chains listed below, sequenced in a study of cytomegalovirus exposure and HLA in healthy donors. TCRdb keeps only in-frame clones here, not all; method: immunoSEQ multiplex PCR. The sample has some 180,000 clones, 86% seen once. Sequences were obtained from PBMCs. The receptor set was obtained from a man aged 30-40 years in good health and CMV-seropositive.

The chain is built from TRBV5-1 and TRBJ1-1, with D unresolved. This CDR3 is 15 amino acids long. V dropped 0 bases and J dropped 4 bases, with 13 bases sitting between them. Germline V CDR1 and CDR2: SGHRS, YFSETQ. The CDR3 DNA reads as TGCGCCAGCAGCTTGGCTCAGCCTCGGCCCACTGAAGCTTTCTTT. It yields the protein CASSLAQPRPTEAFF.

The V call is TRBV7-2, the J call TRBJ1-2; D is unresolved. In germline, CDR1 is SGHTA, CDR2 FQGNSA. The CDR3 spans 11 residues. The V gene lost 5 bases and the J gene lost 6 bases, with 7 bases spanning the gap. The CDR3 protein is CASSLEDGYTF. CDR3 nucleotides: TGTGCCAGCAGCCTGGAGGATGGCTACACCTTC.

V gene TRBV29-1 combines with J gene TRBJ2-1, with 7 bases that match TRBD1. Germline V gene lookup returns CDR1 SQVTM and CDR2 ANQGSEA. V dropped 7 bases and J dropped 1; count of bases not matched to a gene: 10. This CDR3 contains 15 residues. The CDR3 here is CSASFEGASYNEQFF. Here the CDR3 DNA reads TGCAGCGCTTCTTTTGAGGGGGCTTCCTACAATGAGCAGTTCTTC.

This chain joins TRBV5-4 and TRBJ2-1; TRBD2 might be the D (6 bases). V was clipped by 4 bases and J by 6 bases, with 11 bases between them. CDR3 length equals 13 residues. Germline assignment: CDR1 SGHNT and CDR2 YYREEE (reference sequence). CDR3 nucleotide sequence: TGTGCCAGCAGCGCGGGACGCATCAATGAGCAGTTCTTC. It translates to CASSAGRINEQFF.

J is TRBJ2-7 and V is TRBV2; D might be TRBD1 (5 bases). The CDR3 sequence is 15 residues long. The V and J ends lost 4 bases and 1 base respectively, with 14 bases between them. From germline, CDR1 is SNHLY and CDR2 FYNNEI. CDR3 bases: TGTGCCAGCAGTGGCTCCCCCTCAGGGTCCTACGAGCAGTACTTC. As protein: CASSGSPSGSYEQYF.

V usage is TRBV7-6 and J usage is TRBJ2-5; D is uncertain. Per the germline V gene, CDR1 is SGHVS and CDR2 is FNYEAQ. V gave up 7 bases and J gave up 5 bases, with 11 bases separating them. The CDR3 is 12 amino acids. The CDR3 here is CASTYHTETQYF. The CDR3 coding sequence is TGTGCCAGCACCTATCACACGGAGACCCAGTACTTC.

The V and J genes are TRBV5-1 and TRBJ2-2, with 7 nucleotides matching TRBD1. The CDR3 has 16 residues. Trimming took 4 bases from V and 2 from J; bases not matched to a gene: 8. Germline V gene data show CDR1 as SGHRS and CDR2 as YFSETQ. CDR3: CASSPSGTANTGELFF. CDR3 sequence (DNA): TGCGCCAGCAGCCCGTCCGGGACAGCCAACACCGGGGAGCTGTTTTTT.

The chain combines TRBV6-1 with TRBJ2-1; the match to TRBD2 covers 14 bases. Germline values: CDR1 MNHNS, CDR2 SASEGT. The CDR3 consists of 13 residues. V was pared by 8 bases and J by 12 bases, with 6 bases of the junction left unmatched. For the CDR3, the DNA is TGTGCCAGCGGACTAGCGGGAGGTCGGGCGCAGTTCTTC. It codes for CASGLAGGRAQFF.

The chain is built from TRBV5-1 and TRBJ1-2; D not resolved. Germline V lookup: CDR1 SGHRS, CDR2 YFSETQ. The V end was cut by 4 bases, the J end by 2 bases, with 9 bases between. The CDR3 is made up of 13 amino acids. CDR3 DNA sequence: TGCGCCAGCAGCCTCTCACACAACTATGGCTACACCTTC. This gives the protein CASSLSHNYGYTF.

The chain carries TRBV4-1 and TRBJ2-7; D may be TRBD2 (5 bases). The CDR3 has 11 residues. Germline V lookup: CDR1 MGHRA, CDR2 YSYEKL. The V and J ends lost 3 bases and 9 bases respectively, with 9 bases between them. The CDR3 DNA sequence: TGCGCCAGCAGCCAGGGAGCTCTGCAGTACTTC. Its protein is CASSQGALQYF.

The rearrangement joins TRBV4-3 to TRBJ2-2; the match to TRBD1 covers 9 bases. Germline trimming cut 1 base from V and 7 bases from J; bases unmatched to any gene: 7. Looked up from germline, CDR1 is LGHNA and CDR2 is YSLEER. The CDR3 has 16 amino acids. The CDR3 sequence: CASSQGLTGGGGELFF. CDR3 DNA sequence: TGCGCCAGCAGCCAAGGACTGACAGGGGGTGGCGGGGAGCTGTTTTTT.

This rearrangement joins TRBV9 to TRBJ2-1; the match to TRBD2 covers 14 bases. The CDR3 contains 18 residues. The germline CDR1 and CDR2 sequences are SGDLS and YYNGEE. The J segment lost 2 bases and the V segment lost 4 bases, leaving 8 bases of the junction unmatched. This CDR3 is CASSKGTSGRGTYNEQFF. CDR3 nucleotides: TGTGCCAGCAGCAAAGGGACTAGCGGGAGAGGGACCTACAATGAGCAGTTCTTC. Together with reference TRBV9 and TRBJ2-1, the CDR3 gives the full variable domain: DSGVTQTPKHLITATGQRVTLRCSPRSGDLSVYWYQQSLDQGLQFLIQYYNGEERAKGNILERFSAQQFPDLHSELNLSSLELGDSALYFCASSKGTSGRGTYNEQFFGPGTRLTVL.

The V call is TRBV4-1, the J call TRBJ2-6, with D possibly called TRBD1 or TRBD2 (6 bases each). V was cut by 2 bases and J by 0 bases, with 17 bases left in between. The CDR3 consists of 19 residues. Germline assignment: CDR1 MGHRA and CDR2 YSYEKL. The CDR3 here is CASSQLGGRAPSGANVLTF. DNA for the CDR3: TGCGCCAGCAGCCAATTGGGGGGCAGGGCCCCCTCTGGGGCCAACGTCCTGACTTTC.

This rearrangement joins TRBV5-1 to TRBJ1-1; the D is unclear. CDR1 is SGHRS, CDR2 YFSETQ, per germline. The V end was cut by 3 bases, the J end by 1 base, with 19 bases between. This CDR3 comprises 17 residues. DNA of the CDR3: TGCGCCAGCAGCTCACCCCACGGGGTGGGAGAGAACACTGAAGCTTTCTTT. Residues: CASSSPHGVGENTEAFF.

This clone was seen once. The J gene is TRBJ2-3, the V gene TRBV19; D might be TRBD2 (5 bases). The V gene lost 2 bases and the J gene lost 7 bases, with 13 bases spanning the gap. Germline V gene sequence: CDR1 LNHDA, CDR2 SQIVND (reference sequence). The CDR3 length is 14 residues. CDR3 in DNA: TGTGCCAGTAGTATAACCTCGGACTTACATACGCAGTATTTT. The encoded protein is CASSITSDLHTQYF.

The CDR3 is CASSPDSNGELFF. The DNA for the CDR3 is TGTGCCAGCAGTCCCGACAGTAACGGGGAGCTGTTTTTT. The chain is built from TRBV27 and TRBJ2-2; perhaps TRBD1 as D (5 bases). V was cut by 5 bases and J by 7 bases, with 11 bases left in between. The CDR3 sequence is 13 residues long. CDR1 and CDR2 (germline): MNHEY, SMNVEV (reference sequence).

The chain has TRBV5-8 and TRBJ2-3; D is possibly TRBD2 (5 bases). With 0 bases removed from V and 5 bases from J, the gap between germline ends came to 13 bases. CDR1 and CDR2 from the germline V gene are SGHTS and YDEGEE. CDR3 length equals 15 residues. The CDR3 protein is CASSLGGGSGDTQYF. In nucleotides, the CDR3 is TGTGCCAGCAGCTTGGGTGGTGGGAGTGGAGATACGCAGTATTTT.

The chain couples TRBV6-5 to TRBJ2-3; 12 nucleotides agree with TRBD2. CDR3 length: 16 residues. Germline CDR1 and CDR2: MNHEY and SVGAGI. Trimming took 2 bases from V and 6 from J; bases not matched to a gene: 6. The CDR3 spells CASSYTTSGSLDTQYF. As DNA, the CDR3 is TGTGCCAGCAGTTACACGACTAGCGGGAGTTTGGATACGCAGTATTTT.

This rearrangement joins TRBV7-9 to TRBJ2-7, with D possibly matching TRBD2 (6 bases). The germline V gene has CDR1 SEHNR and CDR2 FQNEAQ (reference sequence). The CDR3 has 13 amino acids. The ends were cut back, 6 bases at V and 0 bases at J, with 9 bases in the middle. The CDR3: CASRGGYSYEQYF. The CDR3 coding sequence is TGTGCCAGCAGAGGAGGGTACTCCTACGAGCAGTACTTC.

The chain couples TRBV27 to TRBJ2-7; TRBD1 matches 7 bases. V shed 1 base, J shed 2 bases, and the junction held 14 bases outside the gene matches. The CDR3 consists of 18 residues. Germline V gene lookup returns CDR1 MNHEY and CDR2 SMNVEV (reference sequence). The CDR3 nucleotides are TGTGCCAGCAGTTTATTTCCGCCGCGACAGGGAAAGGCCTACGAGCAGTACTTC. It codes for CASSLFPPRQGKAYEQYF.

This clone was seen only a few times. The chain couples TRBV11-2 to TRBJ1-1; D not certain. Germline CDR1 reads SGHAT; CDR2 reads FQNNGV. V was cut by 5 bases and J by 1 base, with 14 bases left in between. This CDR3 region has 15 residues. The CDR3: CASSDRPRRNTEAFF. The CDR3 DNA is TGTGCCAGCAGCGACCGGCCCCGAAGGAACACTGAAGCTTTCTTT.

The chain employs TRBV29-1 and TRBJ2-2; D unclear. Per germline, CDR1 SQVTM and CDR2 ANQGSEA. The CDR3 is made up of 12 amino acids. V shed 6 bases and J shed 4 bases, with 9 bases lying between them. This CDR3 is CSVAPTTGELFF. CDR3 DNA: TGCAGCGTCGCCCCAACCACCGGGGAGCTGTTTTTT.

The CDR3 protein is CASSSGENYGYTF. In DNA, the CDR3 is TGTGCCAGCTCCTCAGGGGAGAACTATGGCTACACCTTC. The chain combines TRBV18 with TRBJ1-2; possible D gene TRBD1, 6 bases. Trimming pared 6 bases from V and 2 bases from J, leaving 10 bases between. CDR1 and CDR2 from the germline V gene are KGHSH and LQKENI. CDR3 length equals 13 residues. Together with reference TRBV18 and TRBJ1-2, the CDR3 gives the full variable domain: NAGVMQNPRHLVRRRGQEARLRCSPMKGHSHVYWYRQLPEEGLKFMVYLQKENIIDESGMPKERFSAEFPKEGPSILRIQQVVRGDSAAYFCASSSGENYGYTFGSGTRLTVV.

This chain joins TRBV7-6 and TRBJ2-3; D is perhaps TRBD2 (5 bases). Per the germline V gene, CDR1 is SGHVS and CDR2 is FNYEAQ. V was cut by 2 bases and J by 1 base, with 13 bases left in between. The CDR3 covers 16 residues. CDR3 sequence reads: CASSLTGWVGTDTQYF. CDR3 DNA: TGTGCCAGCAGCTTAACGGGGTGGGTAGGCACAGATACGCAGTATTTT.

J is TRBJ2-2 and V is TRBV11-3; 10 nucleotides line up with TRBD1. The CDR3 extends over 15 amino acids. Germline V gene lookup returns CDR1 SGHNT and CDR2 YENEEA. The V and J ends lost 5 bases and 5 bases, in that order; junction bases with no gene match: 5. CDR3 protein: CASSPGGQGTGELFF. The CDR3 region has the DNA TGTGCCAGCAGCCCCGGGGGACAGGGGACCGGGGAGCTGTTTTTT.